This is a list of T cell receptor beta chains from one sample in a study of regulatory T cells in long-lasting Graves disease. TCRdb reprocessed the multiplex PCR reads via MiXCR and lists one record per CDR3 protein. This sample has approximately 470,000 distinct CDR3 sequences; roughly 15% occur once, and the top ten carry 10% to 15%. These data were also reused for a study on T cells in Graves' hyperthyroidism and ophthalmopathy.

The sample here was peripheral blood mononuclear cells (PBMCs), taken at new diagnosis, from a patient treated with antithyroid drugs. The receptor set was obtained from a man aged 40-49 years with Graves disease. Each CDR3 is given with its conserved first and last residue. A D gene is named only where the DNA matches it firmly. Rows may omit the clone size; those that give it use once, few, many or a size class.

j_call clone_size v_call d_call cdr3_aa cdr3_nt
TRBJ2-7 many TRBV30 TRBD1 CAWSADRGRYEQYF TGTGCCTGGAGTGCCGACAGGGGAAGGTACGAGCAGTACTTC
TRBJ1-1 many TRBV5-1 - CASSLHRENTEAFF TGCGCCAGCAGCTTGCACAGGGAGAACACTGAAGCTTTCTTT
TRBJ2-5 many TRBV11-2 - CASSSGAQETQYF TGTGCCAGCAGCTCGGGGGCTCAAGAGACCCAGTACTTC
TRBJ1-1 few TRBV19 - CASSMGASEAFF TGTGCCAGTAGTATGGGGGCCTCTGAAGCTTTCTTT
TRBJ2-5 - TRBV12-3/TRBV12-4 - CASSPHRVETQYF TGTGCCAGCAGCCCACACAGGGTTGAGACCCAGTACTTC
TRBJ2-5 - TRBV9 TRBD1 CASSPRQGPQETQYF TGTGCCAGCAGCCCACGACAGGGACCCCAAGAGACCCAGTACTTC
TRBJ2-5 many TRBV28 - CASSPGAGLKETQYF TGTGCCAGCAGTCCGGGGGCGGGATTGAAAGAGACCCAGTACTTC
TRBJ1-6 many TRBV20-1 TRBD1 CSAREPWLRDSSYNSPLHF TGCAGTGCTAGAGAGCCGTGGCTCAGGGACAGCTCCTATAATTCACCCCTCCACTTT
TRBJ2-5 - TRBV28 - CASSLWGGQETQYF TGTGCCAGCAGTTTATGGGGCGGCCAAGAGACCCAGTACTTC
TRBJ2-1 many TRBV20-1 - CSARRKGREFPLRNEQFF TGCAGTGCTAGGAGGAAGGGCAGGGAGTTCCCCCTACGCAATGAGCAGTTCTTC
TRBJ1-1 - TRBV19 TRBD1 CASRGDRGGRAFF TGTGCCAGTAGGGGAGACAGGGGAGGTCGGGCTTTCTTT
TRBJ2-2 - TRBV7-6 TRBD1 CASSNGQGGTGELFF TGTGCCAGCAGCAACGGACAGGGTGGCACCGGGGAGCTGTTTTTT
TRBJ1-6 - TRBV5-1 - CASSPGGLAGSPLHF TGCGCCAGCAGCCCCGGAGGCTTAGCGGGGTCACCCCTCCACTTT
TRBJ2-7 many TRBV28 - CASNELSLGNEQYF TGTGCCAGCAACGAGTTAAGCCTGGGGAACGAGCAGTACTTC
TRBJ2-5 few TRBV4-1 - CASSQVTGRETQYF TGCGCCAGCAGCCAAGTGACAGGGAGGGAGACCCAGTACTTC
TRBJ2-3 many TRBV2 TRBD1 CASRGQVTDTQYF TGTGCCAGCAGAGGACAGGTCACAGATACGCAGTATTTT
TRBJ1-4 once TRBV9 TRBD1 CASSVTGGTNEKLFF TGTGCCAGCAGCGTTACAGGGGGAACTAATGAAAAACTGTTTTTT
TRBJ2-7 few TRBV7-2 - CASSGRDTTYEQYF TGTGCCAGCAGCGGCCGGGACACCACCTACGAGCAGTACTTC
TRBJ2-7 many TRBV18 - CASSPGHQAPYEQYF TGTGCCAGCTCACCAGGGCACCAGGCCCCCTACGAGCAGTACTTC
TRBJ1-2 - TRBV6-2/TRBV6-3 TRBD1 CASSDPGTGVGYTF TGTGCCAGCAGTGACCCCGGGACAGGGGTAGGCTACACCTTC
TRBJ2-5 many TRBV2 - CASSEAGVGQETQYF TGTGCCAGCAGTGAAGCGGGAGTCGGGCAAGAGACCCAGTACTTC
TRBJ2-7 many TRBV5-1 - CASSLGLDSYEQYF TGCGCCAGCAGCTTGGGACTAGACTCCTACGAGCAGTACTTC
TRBJ2-2 few TRBV7-6 TRBD1 CASSFNPDRANTGELFF TGTGCCAGCAGCTTCAACCCCGACAGGGCGAACACCGGGGAGCTGTTTTTT
TRBJ2-1 few TRBV19 TRBD1 CASSVPQGQGTNNEQFF TGTGCCAGTAGTGTCCCCCAAGGACAGGGTACGAACAATGAGCAGTTCTTC
TRBJ2-1 many TRBV7-6 TRBD2 CASSLALADYNEQFF TGTGCCAGCAGCTTAGCCCTAGCGGACTACAATGAGCAGTTCTTC
TRBJ2-7 many TRBV10-2 - CASSESKQATYEQYF TGCGCCAGCAGTGAGTCAAAACAGGCGACCTACGAGCAGTACTTC
TRBJ1-5 - TRBV7-2 TRBD1 CASSPRTGYQPQHF TGTGCCAGCAGCCCCCGGACAGGTTATCAGCCCCAGCATTTT
TRBJ2-4 few TRBV24-1 - CATSDRRTHGNIQYF TGTGCCACCAGTGACCGGCGGACCCACGGAAACATTCAGTACTTC
TRBJ2-7 - TRBV11-1 TRBD2 CASSLGARLAGGYEQYF TGTGCCAGCAGCTTAGGCGCCCGACTAGCGGGAGGTTACGAGCAGTACTTC
TRBJ1-5 - TRBV19 TRBD1 CASSRTGKGQPQHF TGTGCCAGTTCAAGGACAGGGAAAGGTCAGCCCCAGCATTTT
TRBJ2-3 - TRBV4-2 - CASSQDVDSDTQYF TGTGCCAGCAGCCAAGATGTAGATTCGGATACGCAGTATTTT
TRBJ2-5 - TRBV29-1 TRBD1 CSVEDLETGWETQYF TGCAGCGTTGAAGATCTTGAGACAGGGTGGGAGACCCAGTACTTC
TRBJ2-1 once TRBV7-3 - CASSLETRTSNEQFF TGTGCCAGCAGCTTAGAGACTAGGACTTCCAATGAGCAGTTCTTC
TRBJ2-2 - TRBV5-4 - CASSWSVNTGELFF TGTGCCAGCAGCTGGTCGGTGAACACCGGGGAGCTGTTTTTT
TRBJ1-1 many TRBV20-1 - CSALMMLWGTEAFF TGCAGTGCTCTGATGATGTTGTGGGGGACTGAAGCTTTCTTT
TRBJ2-1 many TRBV20-1 TRBD2 CSATSGRGTYNEQFF TGCAGTGCTACTAGCGGGAGGGGGACCTACAATGAGCAGTTCTTC
TRBJ2-7 many TRBV2 TRBD2 CASSEGVAGTLYEQYF TGTGCCAGCAGTGAAGGGGTAGCGGGGACCCTCTACGAGCAGTACTTC
TRBJ1-6 once TRBV5-1 TRBD1 CASSKTGQGNSPLHF TGCGCCAGCAGCAAAACCGGACAGGGTAATTCACCCCTCCACTTT
TRBJ1-2 many TRBV6-2/TRBV6-3 - CASSSWTASNYGYTF TGTGCCAGCAGTTCCTGGACAGCCAGTAACTATGGCTACACCTTC
TRBJ2-3 many TRBV7-9 - CASSSGLDTQYF TGTGCCAGCAGCTCAGGGCTGGATACGCAGTATTTT
TRBJ1-1 few TRBV14 - CASRPDSYYTEAFF TGTGCCAGCAGACCGGACAGTTACTACACTGAAGCTTTCTTT
TRBJ2-7 many TRBV27 TRBD1 CASSLVTGGRGEQYF TGTGCCAGCAGTTTAGTTACAGGGGGCCGGGGCGAGCAGTACTTC
TRBJ2-1 many TRBV11-1 TRBD2 CASSFERDSYNEQFF TGTGCCAGCAGCTTTGAGCGGGACTCCTACAATGAGCAGTTCTTC
TRBJ2-4 many TRBV20-1 - CSARDTSRGRNIQYF TGCAGTGCTAGAGATACCAGCAGAGGGAGGAACATTCAGTACTTC
TRBJ2-1 few TRBV11-2 TRBD2 CASSLDGLAAWNSYNEQFF TGTGCCAGCAGCTTAGATGGACTAGCGGCATGGAACTCCTACAATGAGCAGTTCTTC
TRBJ1-5 many TRBV2 TRBD1 CASSDDRGGNNQPQHF TGTGCCAGCAGCGATGACAGGGGAGGAAACAATCAGCCCCAGCATTTT
TRBJ2-7 many TRBV5-1 - CASSPQTNLGYEQYF TGCGCCAGCAGCCCACAAACCAACTTAGGCTACGAGCAGTACTTC
TRBJ1-2 many TRBV10-3 - CAISEPDRQVNYGYTF TGTGCCATCAGTGAGCCAGACAGACAAGTTAACTATGGCTACACCTTC
TRBJ2-2 - TRBV12-3/TRBV12-4 - CASSFMLVGGELFF TGTGCCAGCAGTTTTATGCTAGTCGGCGGGGAGCTGTTTTTT
TRBJ1-2 few TRBV2 - CASSELKRYGYTF TGTGCCAGCAGTGAGCTGAAACGCTATGGCTACACCTTC
TRBJ2-1 few TRBV9 - CASSVAAGHYNEQFF TGTGCCAGCAGCGTAGCGGCAGGCCACTACAATGAGCAGTTCTTC
TRBJ2-7 many TRBV2 - CASRGIYEQYF TGTGCCAGCAGGGGAATTTACGAGCAGTACTTC
TRBJ2-2 - TRBV7-9 TRBD1 CASSSRTGYTGELFF TGTGCCAGCAGCTCGAGGACAGGCTACACCGGGGAGCTGTTTTTT
TRBJ1-1 - TRBV20-1 TRBD1 CSARTGRRTGAFF TGCAGTGCTCGGACAGGGCGGCGGACTGGAGCTTTCTTT
TRBJ2-2 - TRBV7-2 - CASSFLQGAGELFF TGTGCCAGCAGCTTTTTACAGGGCGCCGGGGAGCTGTTTTTT
TRBJ2-5 - TRBV5-1 - CASSLGDLFFQETQYF TGCGCCAGCAGCTTGGGGGACTTATTTTTCCAAGAGACCCAGTACTTC
TRBJ1-6 many TRBV6-1 - CATSVGANSPLHF TGTGCCACCTCCGTGGGGGCCAATTCACCCCTCCACTTT